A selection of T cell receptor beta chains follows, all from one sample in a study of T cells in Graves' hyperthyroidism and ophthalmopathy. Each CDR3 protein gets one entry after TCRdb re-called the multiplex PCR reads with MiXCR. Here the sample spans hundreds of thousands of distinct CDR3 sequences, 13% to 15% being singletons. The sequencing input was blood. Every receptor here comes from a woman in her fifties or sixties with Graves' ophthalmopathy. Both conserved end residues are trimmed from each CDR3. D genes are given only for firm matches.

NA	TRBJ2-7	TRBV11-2	ASGTGDEQY
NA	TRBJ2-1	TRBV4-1	ASSQESTGDFVSNEQF
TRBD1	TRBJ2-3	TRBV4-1	ASSQDRGRATDTQY
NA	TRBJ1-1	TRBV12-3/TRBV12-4	AGRYGSGLNTEAF
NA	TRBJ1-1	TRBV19	ASSNRPGSTEAF
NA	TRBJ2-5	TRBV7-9	ASSWGGLETQY
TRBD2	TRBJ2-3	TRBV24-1	ATSNRGGNTQY
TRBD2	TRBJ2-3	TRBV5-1	ASSLASRGNTQY
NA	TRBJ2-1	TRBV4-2	ASSQDSYNEQF
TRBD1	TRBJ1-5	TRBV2	ASRAGTGGGQPQH
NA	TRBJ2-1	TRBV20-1	GARKGFDNEQF
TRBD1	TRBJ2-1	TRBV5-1	ASSPGTGAYNEQF
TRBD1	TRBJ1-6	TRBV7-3	ASSLRQGTPLH
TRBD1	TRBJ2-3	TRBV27	ASSLLGTGGTDTQY
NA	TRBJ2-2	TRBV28	AIKTGAGNGELF
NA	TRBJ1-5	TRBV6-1	ASRQTGNQPQH
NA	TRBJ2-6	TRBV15	ATSRRSSGANVLT
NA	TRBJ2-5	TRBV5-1	ASSFRQFPETQY
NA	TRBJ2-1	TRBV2	ASTERLSSYNEQF
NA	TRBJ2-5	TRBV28	ASSEPGTSETQY
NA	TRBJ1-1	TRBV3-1	ASSYDGNTEAF
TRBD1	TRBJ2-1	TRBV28	ASSINRGFYNEQF